This TCR beta chain was found in a study of T cells in Graves' hyperthyroidism and ophthalmopathy (dated by TCRdb to about 2019). Regarding the research as a whole: Peripheral blood samples were taken at initial diagnosis, before any treatment was given. To identify distinguishing TCR V-J signatures, a discovery cohort of 100 or so patients was used, comprising under 45 with Graves' ophthalmopathy and about 59 with stable Graves' hyperthyroidism. Whether ophthalmopathy could be predicted prospectively was tested in an independent validation cohort made up of roughly 19 hyperthyroidism patients plus 17 patients who later progressed to ophthalmopathy. The roughly 99 discovery patients were divided at random into training and test sets in a 7:3 ratio. Thyroid tissue and blood T-cell repertoires from six or seven Graves' hyperthyroidism patients were also compared in the study. After sampling, hyperthyroidism patients received methimazole starting at 30 mg daily, and ophthalmopathy patients received high-dose intravenous methylprednisolone. TCR Vbeta CDR3 sequencing of approximately 140 peripheral blood samples (over 40 ophthalmopathy, 75 or so hyperthyroidism and about 17 progressor patients) is reported in the paper. Here is what the overall study found, with its caveats: Most expanded thyroid clonotypes (frequency above 0.001) were also found in blood, which suggests that blood repertoires may mirror thyroid immune responses. Sample size was not statistically predetermined, and blinding of investigators to group allocation was not performed. In validation, progression to ophthalmopathy was predicted by the model with more than 65% sensitivity and roughly 72% specificity, a median of 6.5 months before onset. A 13 V-J signature model separated ophthalmopathy from stable hyperthyroidism, with about 90% sensitivity and around 84% specificity in cross-validation and 80%/75% in testing.

This clonotype has only a few counts. The antigen it recognizes is unknown. No base quality information exists; no much larger clone differs at one position. Hyperthyroidism patients were newly diagnosed, with disease duration under 2 months, and aged 18 to 65 years. Patients with uncontrolled infections, other autoimmune diseases, pregnancy or lactation were excluded. Diagnoses were based on clinical symptoms, serum thyroxine and TRAb, thyroid ultrasound and orbital computed tomography. For progressor patients, blood was drawn at the first diagnosis of hyperthyroidism, before any ophthalmopathy symptoms had appeared. PBMCs were separated from 10 ml of fresh peripheral blood using Ficoll-Paque density gradient centrifugation. Progressor patients were initially diagnosed with Graves' hyperthyroidism and developed ophthalmopathy during follow-up. Trizol reagent was used to extract total RNA, and RNA quality was then checked on an Agilent 2100 Bioanalyzer.

TCR beta CDR3 regions were amplified from RNA transcripts. For the first round of RT-PCR on the TCR CDR3, the HTBI primer set was used together with the Qiagen OneStep RT-PCR kit. A second multiplex PCR round built the libraries, followed by size selection and purification. Paired-end sequencing of the libraries was performed with 100 bp reads on an Illumina HiSeq2000. As for the authors' bioinformatics: Raw data were processed with SOAPnuke, discarding reads with adapters, uncalled bases, mean Phred below 15, or no exact constant-primer or identifier match. COPE v1.2.5 was used to merge high-quality paired reads, and clonotypes were defined as unique nucleotide sequences. MiTCR v1.1 was used to align the clonotypes against IMGT TRBV, TRBD and TRBJ reference segments. The analysis included only V-J combinations with a frequency above 0.0001, which together covered more than 99% of the repertoires. The TCS score was defined as F50 (clonal expansion) divided by E x V (chaos), with BLOSUM62-based TCRdist calculated between CDR3 peptides within each V-J. Welch's t-statistics and random forest reduced fewer than 550 V-J features to about 13, which were used in a naive Bayes classifier (R e1071). TCRdb reprocessed the public reads (quality trimming at Q25 with fastp, clone calling with MiXCR) and kept in-frame beta chains. Rows with a matching CDR3 protein are joined into one entry that keeps the most common DNA and genes. The V and J calls here are based on TCRdb, not the publication. This sample gives 300,000 to 450,000 distinct CDR3 sequences in total; roughly 14% of them show up just once. The top ten hold roughly 20% of the sample.

There are 16 amino acids in the CDR3, from cysteine to phenylalanine inclusive. The read is trimmed to its CDR3 DNA, 48 bases read in frame from base 1. A distance of 7 bases separates the germline ends of V and J, which lose 0 bases and 1 base respectively. According to the germline V gene, CDR1 reads MNHEY and CDR2 reads SVGAGI. This receptor was taken from a man aged 25-40 years with Graves' hyperthyroidism that later progressed to Graves' ophthalmopathy. Sequences were obtained from blood. The rearrangement combines TRBV6-5 with TRBJ2-6; tentative D gene TRBD2, with 5 bases matching. The sequenced DNA: TGTGCCAGCAGTTACTCTCCGGGGTCTGGGGCCAACGTCCTGACTTTC. Its protein product is CASSYSPGSGANVLTF.